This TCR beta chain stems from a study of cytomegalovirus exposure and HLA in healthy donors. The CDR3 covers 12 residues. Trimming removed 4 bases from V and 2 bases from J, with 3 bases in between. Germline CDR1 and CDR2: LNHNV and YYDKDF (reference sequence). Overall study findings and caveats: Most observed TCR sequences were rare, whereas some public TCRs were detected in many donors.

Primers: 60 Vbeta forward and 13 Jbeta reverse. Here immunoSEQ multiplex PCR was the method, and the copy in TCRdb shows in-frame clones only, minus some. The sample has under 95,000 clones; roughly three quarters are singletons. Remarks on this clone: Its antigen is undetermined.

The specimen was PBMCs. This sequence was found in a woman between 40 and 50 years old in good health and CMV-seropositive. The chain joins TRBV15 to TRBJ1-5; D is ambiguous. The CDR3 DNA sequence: TGTGCCACCAGCACCGGCAATCAGCCCCAGCATTTT. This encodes CATSTGNQPQHF.